This T cell receptor beta chain was captured in a study of cytomegalovirus exposure and HLA in healthy donors. Comments on this clone: What it binds is unknown. The same CDR3 can be traced to other DNA sequences in this sample.

Use of 60 Vbeta and 13 Jbeta primers characterized the PCR. Libraries were prepared by immunoSEQ multiplex PCR; TCRdb keeps only in-frame clonotypes and omits some of them. The sample carries 210,000 or so clones, about 77% recorded once. Points from the study as a whole: A later analysis reportedly found that, within productive TCRs, an Asian-associated ancestry cluster had fewer N-insertions than the mean observed across the roughly 670 donors.

Sample: PBMCs. This receptor was taken from a woman aged 25 to 39 in good health and CMV-seropositive.

CDR3 residues: CASSYGGNQPQHF. The CDR3 coding sequence is TGTGCCAGCAGTTACGGCGGGAATCAGCCCCAGCATTTT. The J gene is TRBJ1-5, the V gene TRBV6-5; D not resolved. CDR3 length equals 13 residues. Germline lookup yields CDR1 MNHEY and CDR2 SVGAGI. The V and J ends lost 2 bases and 4 bases respectively, with 6 bases between them.